This T cell receptor (beta chain) is drawn from a study of blood T cell repertoires in COVID-19. The wider study: Sample material is recorded as cDNA or gDNA derived from T cells, B-cell-depleted T cells, or PBMCs.

Generated by immunoSEQ multiplex PCR, the TCRdb table keeps only in-frame clones and is missing some. The data contain roughly 140,000 clones, about 89% of them seen just once; the ten biggest clones take up about 11%. The junction had 5 bases not matched to a gene; V was cut back by 0 bases and J by 7 bases. CDR1 is SGHKS, CDR2 YYEKEE, per germline (reference sequence). The CDR3 is 14 amino acids. The source is a man aged 55 to 70 who had recovered from COVID-19. This sequence joins TRBV5-5 and TRBJ1-2; TRBD1 matches 8 bases. The source material was PBMCs or T cells enriched from blood (not recorded which). CDR3 loop: CASSLADRGLGYTF. The DNA of the CDR3 is TGTGCCAGCAGCTTGGCCGACAGGGGCCTTGGCTACACCTTC.